Shown below are 6 T cell receptor beta chains from a single sample sequenced in a study of CD4 T cell repertoires in COVID-19. Antigen-reactive proliferating T cell lines came from CFSE-labeled cells given autologous monocytes and SARS-CoV-2 spike or nucleoprotein. Profiled with immunoSEQ multiplex PCR; TCRdb holds only in-frame clones, not every one. The sample includes 500 or so clones, 20% to 25% of them seen just once. Their antigen targets remain unknown. Source: central memory CD4+ T cells, cultured in vitro, taken after recovery from COVID-19. The receptors shown here come from a human donor who had COVID-19.

This chain links TRBV19 with TRBJ1-5; no clear D gene. This CDR3 is 19 amino acids long. V lost 6 bases and J 0 bases, leaving 24 bases between the germline ends. Germline CDR1 is LNHDA and CDR2 is SQIVND (reference sequence). DNA for the CDR3: TGTGCCAGTAGCCAGGCCCTTTCCTATTACATTTATAGCAATCAGCCCCAGCATTTT. Protein product: CASSQALSYYIYSNQPQHF.

This clone is categorized as large. The genes are TRBV6-2 or TRBV6-3 and TRBJ2-1; 11 positions match TRBD1. V shed 5 bases, J shed 9 bases, and the junction held 6 bases outside the gene matches. CDR3 size: 14 residues. Germline CDR1 and CDR2: MNHEY and SVGEGT. The CDR3 loop reads CASSQDRGRFEQFF. In DNA, the CDR3 is TGTGCCAGCAGTCAGGACAGGGGGCGGTTTGAGCAGTTCTTC.

This clone is termed medium-sized (0.01 to 0.1%). This rearrangement joins TRBV5-1 to TRBJ2-6; D is uncertain. Trimming left V 3 bases short and J 0 bases short, with 4 bases between. The germline gives CDR1 SGHRS, CDR2 YFSETQ. The length of the CDR3 is 14 residues. CDR3 residues: CASSYYSGANVLTF. DNA of the CDR3: TGCGCCAGCAGCTATTACTCTGGGGCCAACGTCCTGACTTTC.

The chain has TRBV21-1 and TRBJ2-5; the table's D call, TRBD2, has no DNA check behind it. TRBV21-1 constitutes a pseudogene. This CDR3 is built from 14 residues. The CDR3 nucleotides read TGTGCCAGCAGCAAAGATATTAGCGGCGGGACCCAGTACTTC. Translated: CASSKDISGGTQYF.

The chain joins TRBV6-1 to TRBJ1-4; possible D gene TRBD1, 6 bases. Trimming left V 11 bases short and J 8 bases short, with 12 bases between. The CDR3 sequence is 11 residues long. Looked up from germline, CDR1 is MNHNS and CDR2 is SASEGT. CDR3 DNA sequence: TGTGCCGTCTCTGACAGGGAAAAACTGTTTTTT. The encoded protein is CAVSDREKLFF.

The chain carries TRBV5-1 and TRBJ2-5; 9 positions match TRBD2. This CDR3 comprises 16 residues. Germline V gene sequence: CDR1 SGHRS, CDR2 YFSETQ. The V and J ends lost 0 bases and 4 bases, in that order; junction bases with no gene match: 7. DNA for the CDR3: TGCGCCAGCAGCTTGGTCGGCGGGGGGGCGGGAGAGACCCAGTACTTC. It codes for CASSLVGGGAGETQYF.